The T cell receptor beta chain described here comes from a study of spatial heterogeneity in lung cancer. Time point indicated: blood at routine non-recurrence follow-up after resection. Each CDR3 protein gets one entry after TCRdb re-called the 5' RACE reads with MiXCR. This sample yields fewer than 30,000 distinct CDR3 sequences, of which about a tenth are seen a single time; less than 25% belongs to the top ten. The V gene lost 10 bases and the J gene lost 3 bases, with 15 bases spanning the gap. The CDR3 is 13 amino acids. The clonotype comes from a male donor with early-stage non-small cell lung cancer. The chain couples TRBV12-3 or TRBV12-4 to TRBJ1-1; no clear D gene. Here the sequenced sample was PBMCs, taken at follow-up. The CDR3 region has the DNA TGTGCCACCCTAGCTGGGAGGGACACTGAAGCTTTCTTT. This translates into CATLAGRDTEAFF.